This T cell receptor (beta chain) stems from a study of T cell repertoires in cytomegalovirus infection. Looking at the study overall: Use of recently identified HLA-C-restricted and well-studied HLA-B-restricted CMV epitopes was part of the study. CMV infection and matching HLA type were both indicated by public TCR beta signatures. Study-wide points: CMV-specific TCR beta clonotypes restricted by HLA-C dominated the ex vivo response.

The length of the CDR3 is 14 residues. V lost 5 bases, J lost 7 bases, and 15 bases lay in between. Germline lookup yields CDR1 SGHTA and CDR2 FQGNSA. A word on this clonotype: Its cognate antigen is unknown.

MiXCR, applied by TCRdb to the reads, yields one record per CDR3 protein. The table records 110,000 to 150,000 distinct CDR3 sequences, 32% of them present only once. The sequences come from CD8+ T cells from cultured PBMCs, collected from culture after CMV antigen stimulation. The chain links TRBV7-2 to TRBJ2-4; TRBD2 might be the D (6 bases). This receptor was taken from a human donor in good health (CMV status not recorded). Some clones in this sample may be carry-over from other donors' samples. The CDR3 coding sequence is TGTGCCAGCAGCCCACGGGTGGGGAGGAACATTCAGTACTTC. It yields the protein CASSPRVGRNIQYF.